Listed here are 29 T cell receptor beta chains from one sample, sequenced in a study of response to subunit inactivated influenza vaccine. TCRdb redid the calling of the RT-PCR reads with MiXCR, one entry per CDR3 protein. The sample lists about 520,000 distinct CDR3 sequences, less than 7.5% occurring once. The starting material was PBMCs from blood, obtained less than 30 months after vaccination. The receptors originated from a man aged 50-75 years who received an inactivated influenza vaccine.

At least ten counts were recorded for this clonotype. The chain has TRBV6-1 and TRBJ1-1; 9 bases fit TRBD1. Germline CDR1 MNHNS, CDR2 SASEGT. The CDR3 is 14 amino acids. With 5 bases clipped from V and 8 bases from J, the junction kept 9 bases outside the gene matches. The CDR3 nucleotides read TGTGCCAGCAGTCCCGGACAGGGGAAGGGAGAAGCTTTCTTT. Its protein is CASSPGQGKGEAFF.

The sample holds many counts of this clonotype. This chain links TRBV12-3 or TRBV12-4 with TRBJ1-2; D is unclear. The CDR3 runs 12 residues. The V end lost 4 bases, the J end lost 5 bases, and 8 bases lay between the germline ends. CDR3 sequence reads: CASSYMGYGYTF. The CDR3 DNA reads as TGTGCCAGCAGTTATATGGGGTATGGCTACACCTTC.

There are a few counts of this clonotype. The chain carries TRBV30 and TRBJ2-1; the D is unclear. The CDR3 length is 14 residues. Germline-derived CDR1 and CDR2 are GTSNPN and SVGIG (reference sequence). V was trimmed by 4 bases and J by 8 bases, leaving 18 bases between them. The CDR3 DNA reads as TGTGCCTGGACCAGGCTCGTCCAAGGCGATGAGCAGTTCTTC. The encoded protein is CAWTRLVQGDEQFF.

V is TRBV30 and J is TRBJ1-2, with 12 bases identical to TRBD1. CDR3 length equals 15 residues. After removal of 3 bases from V and 4 bases from J, the junction contained 6 bases not matched to a gene. Germline assignment: CDR1 GTSNPN and CDR2 SVGIG (reference sequence). The CDR3 spells CAWRRGTGGIYGYTF. The CDR3 DNA reads TGTGCCTGGAGGCGGGGGACAGGGGGCATCTATGGCTACACCTTC.

The CDR3 spells CASSPWTGSSGELFF. Here the CDR3 DNA reads TGTGCCAGTAGTCCCTGGACAGGGTCCTCCGGGGAGCTGTTTTTT. V usage is TRBV19 and J usage is TRBJ2-2, with TRBD1 matching 8 bases. The germline V gene encodes CDR1 LNHDA and CDR2 SQIVND (reference sequence). With V trimmed by 5 bases and J by 6 bases, 8 bases remained unmatched. CDR3 length: 15 residues.

The gene calls are TRBV7-6 and TRBJ2-7, with D maybe TRBD1 (6 bases). The CDR3 runs to 15 residues. V dropped 5 bases and J dropped 0 bases, with 14 bases sitting between them. Germline values: CDR1 SGHVS, CDR2 FNYEAQ. Written as DNA, the CDR3 is TGTGCCAGCAGCCTGGGACATCTGAGCTCCTACGAGCAGTACTTC. Protein sequence: CASSLGHLSSYEQYF.

This clonotype has at least ten counts. The V gene is TRBV12-3 or TRBV12-4, the J gene TRBJ2-1, with 10 positions matching TRBD2. The trim removed 5 bases at V and 7 bases at J, leaving 8 bases unmatched. There are 15 residues in the CDR3. CDR3 protein: CASSHPGLAKNEQFF. Written as DNA, the CDR3 is TGTGCCAGCAGTCATCCGGGACTAGCGAAAAATGAGCAGTTCTTC.

Ten or more counts support this clonotype. V usage is TRBV11-2 and J usage is TRBJ1-4; a weak D match, TRBD1 (6 bases). The CDR3 totals 15 residues. Germline V lookup: CDR1 SGHAT, CDR2 FQNNGV. Trimming pared 5 bases from V and 7 bases from J, leaving 17 bases between. CDR3 bases: TGTGCCAGCAGCCCTCCACGCGGGGGGCCTGAAAAACTGTTTTTT. Its protein is CASSPPRGGPEKLFF.

The chain has TRBV12-3 or TRBV12-4 and TRBJ1-1; D is perhaps TRBD1 (6 bases). The ends were cut back, 5 bases at V and 6 bases at J, with 13 bases in the middle. The CDR3 runs to 13 residues. The CDR3 loop is CASSGDTLPEAFF. DNA for the CDR3: TGTGCCAGCAGTGGGGACACTCTCCCTGAAGCTTTCTTT.

The J gene is TRBJ1-2, the V gene TRBV14; D not certain. This CDR3 has 14 residues. Trimming shortened V by 4 bases and J by 9 bases, and 18 bases separated the two germline ends. Per germline, CDR1 SGHDN and CDR2 FVKESK. The DNA of the CDR3 is TGTGCCAGCAGCCCCCGGGCCGTACGTGGGAGCTACACCTTC. Translation gives CASSPRAVRGSYTF.

This clonotype turned up a few times. The V gene is TRBV14, the J gene TRBJ2-1, with D hard to call. The CDR3 loop spans 17 amino acids. The V end lost 3 bases, the J end lost 4 bases, and 19 bases lay between the germline ends. Germline CDR1 and CDR2: SGHDN and FVKESK. As DNA, the CDR3 is TGTGCCAGCAGCCAGTTTACTCACTCGGTCGGTTACAATGAGCAGTTCTTC. It translates to CASSQFTHSVGYNEQFF.

A few counts support this clonotype. This chain connects TRBV20-1 to TRBJ1-2; 7 nucleotides align to TRBD1. Germline values: CDR1 DFQATT, CDR2 SNEGSKA (reference sequence). This CDR3 comprises 15 residues. V shed 5 bases and J 2 bases; nucleotides not matched to a gene: 11. The CDR3 nucleotides read TGCAGTGCTGAAAAACGTACGGGACAGAACTATGGCTACACCTTC. This sequence encodes CSAEKRTGQNYGYTF.

CDR3 amino acids: CASSLRQPGHSNQPQHF. CDR3 nucleotide sequence: TGTGCCAGCAGTTTAAGACAGCCCGGGCATAGCAATCAGCCCCAGCATTTT. The chain couples TRBV12-3 or TRBV12-4 to TRBJ1-5, with D possibly matching TRBD1 (5 bases). This CDR3 contains 17 residues. Trimming pared 2 bases from V and 0 bases from J, leaving 14 bases between.

This clonotype was seen many times. The CDR3 reads CASSQTSHSNTGELFF. The CDR3 coding sequence is TGCGCCAGCAGCCAAACTAGCCACTCGAACACCGGGGAGCTGTTTTTT. The chain couples TRBV4-3 to TRBJ2-2; D may be TRBD2 (6 bases). From germline, CDR1 is LGHNA and CDR2 YSLEER. V was shortened by 2 bases and J by 0 bases, with 10 bases between the two germline ends. The length of the CDR3 is 16 residues.

V gene TRBV15 combines with J gene TRBJ1-1; the D is unclear. Trimming left V 0 bases short and J 1 base short, with 6 bases between. The germline CDR1 and CDR2 sequences are LNHNV and YYDKDF (reference sequence). This CDR3 is 14 amino acids long. The DNA for the CDR3 is TGTGCCACCAGCAGAGATCCAGGGAACACTGAAGCTTTCTTT. It codes for CATSRDPGNTEAFF.

This clonotype was seen only a few times. J is TRBJ2-1 and V is TRBV12-5; TRBD2 is a possible D gene (6 bases). In germline, CDR1 is LGHNT, CDR2 FRNRAP. The CDR3 has 17 residues. V gave up 3 bases and J gave up 3 bases, with 18 bases separating them. CDR3 region: CASGLTSAEGSYNEQFF. DNA for the CDR3: TGTGCTAGTGGTTTAACCTCAGCGGAGGGAAGCTACAATGAGCAGTTCTTC.

This rearrangement joins TRBV4-1 to TRBJ1-6, with 9 bases fitting TRBD1. Trimming cost V 1 base and J 10 bases; bases outside gene matches: 8. There are 16 residues in the CDR3. From germline, CDR1 is MGHRA and CDR2 YSYEKL. In nucleotides, the CDR3 is TGCGCCAGCAGCCAAGTTGCGGGACAGGGCGGCTCACCCCTCCACTTT. Protein sequence: CASSQVAGQGGSPLHF.

The table lists this clonotype with a few counts. CDR3 protein: CATSRLDTQYF. CDR3 coding DNA: TGTGCCACCAGCAGACTAGATACGCAGTATTTT. The chain links TRBV15 to TRBJ2-3, with D uncertain. Between the trimmed V and J ends, which lost 2 bases and 5 bases, there was a span of 2 bases. Per germline, CDR1 LNHNV and CDR2 YYDKDF (reference sequence). The CDR3 runs 11 residues.

This clonotype was detected a few times. The gene calls are TRBV4-2 and TRBJ2-2; 13 positions agree with TRBD2. After removal of 0 bases from V and 4 bases from J, the junction contained 2 bases not matched to a gene. CDR3 length equals 17 residues. Looked up from germline, CDR1 is LGHNA and CDR2 is YNFKEQ. The CDR3 bases are TGTGCCAGCAGCCAAGATGGACTAGCGGGAGTCACCGGGGAGCTGTTTTTT. Protein sequence: CASSQDGLAGVTGELFF.

This clonotype occurred many times. V is TRBV12-3 or TRBV12-4 and J is TRBJ2-3; possible D gene TRBD2, 6 bases. The V gene lost 8 bases and the J gene lost 1 base, with 10 bases spanning the gap. This CDR3 has 13 residues. CDR3 sequence (DNA): TGTGCCAGCCGTACGGGGGGCACAGATACGCAGTATTTT. Translated, it gives CASRTGGTDTQYF.

This clonotype has ten or more counts. The chain combines TRBV12-3 or TRBV12-4 with TRBJ1-6; D remains unclear. V lost 1 base, J lost 7 bases, and 11 bases lay in between. The CDR3 runs 15 residues. CDR3 region: CASSLGVSTNSPLHF. CDR3 sequence (DNA): TGTGCCAGCAGTTTAGGTGTCAGTACGAATTCACCCCTCCACTTT.

This clonotype appeared a few times. The chain is built from TRBV6-2 or TRBV6-3 and TRBJ2-7; no clear D. CDR3 length: 11 amino acids. V dropped 6 bases and J dropped 3 bases, with 6 bases sitting between them. Germline loops: CDR1 MNHEY, CDR2 SVGEGT. CDR3 loop: CASSEIYEQYF. The CDR3 DNA is TGTGCCAGCAGCGAAATCTACGAGCAGTACTTC.

This clonotype was seen ten or more times. V gene TRBV12-3 or TRBV12-4 combines with J gene TRBJ1-4; D may be TRBD1 (5 bases). CDR3 length: 15 residues. With 5 bases removed from V and 0 bases from J, the gap between germline ends came to 10 bases. CDR3 sequence reads: CASSPGGATNEKLFF. CDR3 DNA: TGTGCCAGCAGTCCCGGGGGGGCAACTAATGAAAAACTGTTTTTT.

The CDR3 spells CSVGDSHNQPQHF. The CDR3 DNA reads TGCAGCGTTGGTGACAGCCACAATCAGCCCCAGCATTTT. This chain connects TRBV29-1 to TRBJ1-5; D might be TRBD1 (5 bases). The V end lost 4 bases, the J end lost 3 bases, and 10 bases lay between the germline ends. The length of the CDR3 is 13 residues. Germline CDR1 and CDR2: SQVTM and ANQGSEA.

The J gene is TRBJ2-1, the V gene TRBV7-9; D gene ambiguous. This CDR3 has 16 amino acids. Per germline, CDR1 SEHNR and CDR2 FQNEAQ (reference sequence). Trimming cost V 0 bases and J 0 bases, with 9 bases left between them. The CDR3 protein is CASSLAFLSSYNEQFF. The CDR3 nucleotides are TGTGCCAGCAGCTTAGCCTTTCTTAGCTCCTACAATGAGCAGTTCTTC.

This clonotype was counted only a few times. The chain carries TRBV28 and TRBJ1-1; the match to TRBD1 covers 7 bases. The CDR3 length is 17 residues. From germline, CDR1 is MDHEN and CDR2 SYDVKM. J gave up 0 bases and V 2 bases, and 9 bases lay outside the gene matches. CDR3 in DNA: TGTGCCAGCAGTTTAGGGTCAGGCAGGGGGTTGAACACTGAAGCTTTCTTT. Amino acids: CASSLGSGRGLNTEAFF.

The table lists this clonotype with many counts. The chain employs TRBV27 and TRBJ2-3; 8 nucleotides match TRBD1. V lost 7 bases and J lost 0; bases outside the gene matches: 9. From germline, CDR1 is MNHEY and CDR2 SMNVEV (reference sequence). The CDR3 sequence is 16 residues long. CDR3 coding DNA: TGTGCCAGCAACCCGGGGGACAGGATGAGCACAGATACGCAGTATTTT. Translation: CASNPGDRMSTDTQYF.

This clonotype occurred a few times. The chain is built from TRBV6-1 and TRBJ2-3; possible D gene TRBD1, 6 bases. The CDR3 spans 13 residues. The germline V gene has CDR1 MNHNS and CDR2 SASEGT. Trimming took off 8 bases at V and 0 bases at J, with 9 bases between the two ends. Here the CDR3 DNA reads TGTGCCAGCGGGACACTGAGCACAGATACGCAGTATTTT. It yields the protein CASGTLSTDTQYF.

This clonotype was seen at least ten times. The genes are TRBV24-1 and TRBJ2-5; 7 positions match TRBD1. Germline V gives CDR1 KGHDR, CDR2 SFDVKD. CDR3 length: 19 residues. J was trimmed by 2 bases and V by 5 bases; bases with no gene match: 19. CDR3 sequence (DNA): TGTGCCACCAGTGCCCGACCAGGACAGGCAGGAAGGTCGCAAGAGACCCAGTACTTC. Its protein product is CATSARPGQAGRSQETQYF.